This entry lists 30 T cell receptor beta chains sequenced from one sample in a study of cytomegalovirus exposure and HLA in healthy donors. Libraries were prepared by immunoSEQ multiplex PCR; TCRdb keeps only in-frame clonotypes and omits some of them. The table lists fewer than 350,000 clones, 70% to 90% of them singletons. The sample consisted of PBMCs. Source of these receptors: a woman aged 18-29 years in good health and CMV-seronegative.

The chain combines TRBV27 with TRBJ2-7, with TRBD1 as a possible D gene (6 bases). This CDR3 has 15 amino acids. Germline-derived CDR1 and CDR2 are MNHEY and SMNVEV (reference sequence). Trimming stripped 5 bases from V and 2 bases from J, with 16 bases between. CDR3 sequence reads: CASSAGGLLAYEQYF. The CDR3 nucleotides are TGTGCCAGCAGTGCTGGGGGCCTACTGGCCTACGAGCAGTACTTC.

V and J are TRBV27 and TRBJ2-2; 10 bases match TRBD2. Per the germline V gene, CDR1 is MNHEY and CDR2 is SMNVEV (reference sequence). The length of the CDR3 is 15 residues. The ends lost 8 bases at V and 2 bases at J; junction bases unmatched: 5. CDR3: CASASGRGNTGELFF. DNA for the CDR3: TGTGCCAGCGCGAGCGGGAGGGGAAACACCGGGGAGCTGTTTTTT.

The V gene is TRBV6-1, the J gene TRBJ1-3; 9 positions match TRBD1. With V trimmed by 7 bases and J by 4 bases, 5 bases remained unmatched. This CDR3 is built from 14 residues. Germline CDR1 is MNHNS and CDR2 is SASEGT. In nucleotides, the CDR3 is TGTGCCAGCAAGACAGGGGGTTGGGGAAACACCATATATTTT. Translation: CASKTGGWGNTIYF.

The chain carries TRBV28 and TRBJ2-1; 8 bases line up with TRBD2. CDR3 length: 13 residues. Germline values: CDR1 MDHEN, CDR2 SYDVKM. Unmatched junction bases numbered 13, after V lost 5 bases and J lost 16 bases. The CDR3 DNA reads as TGTGCCAGCAGTGGGGGGGCGGGAGGATTAAGATTCTTC. Translation: CASSGGAGGLRFF.

The V call is TRBV5-4, the J call TRBJ2-3; D perhaps matches TRBD1 (5 bases). This CDR3 has 14 residues. Germline V lookup: CDR1 SGHNT, CDR2 YYREEE (reference sequence). With 4 bases removed from V and 2 bases from J, the gap between germline ends came to 11 bases. CDR3 loop: CASSPTESTDTQYF. The CDR3 DNA follows: TGTGCCAGCAGCCCGACAGAATCCACAGATACGCAGTATTTT.

This clone was observed once. This chain uses TRBV2 with TRBJ1-2; TRBD1 might be the D (6 bases). V lost 7 bases and J lost 4, with 16 bases in between. CDR1 and CDR2 (germline): SNHLY, FYNNEI. CDR3 length: 14 amino acids. CDR3 region: CASTRGGGIYGYTF. Here the CDR3 DNA reads TGTGCCAGCACCAGAGGGGGGGGCATCTATGGCTACACCTTC.

This CDR3 is CASRRQGPEGGYTF. DNA of the CDR3: TGTGCCAGCAGACGACAGGGGCCCGAGGGCGGCTACACCTTC. The rearrangement joins TRBV27 to TRBJ1-2; 8 positions agree with TRBD1. Per the germline V gene, CDR1 is MNHEY and CDR2 is SMNVEV (reference sequence). The CDR3 is 14 residues long. The junction had 11 bases not matched to a gene; V was cut back by 6 bases and J by 8 bases.

This clone turned up a few times. The chain's CDR3 is CASSHTTDSSYEQYF. The CDR3 DNA sequence: TGTGCCAGCAGTCACACGACAGATAGCTCCTACGAGCAGTACTTC. The rearrangement joins TRBV6-5 to TRBJ2-7; weak D call: TRBD1 (5 bases). This CDR3 region has 15 residues. V shed 5 bases and J shed 0 bases, with 14 bases lying between them. Germline lookup yields CDR1 MNHEY and CDR2 SVGAGI.

The chain links TRBV28 to TRBJ1-2; the match to TRBD1 covers 8 bases. Germline CDR1 MDHEN, CDR2 SYDVKM. V lost 3 bases, J lost 5 bases, and 8 bases stayed unmatched. This CDR3 is 15 amino acids long. CDR3 DNA sequence: TGTGCCAGCAGTTTCCCGCAGGGGGCTCGATATGGCTACACCTTC. Translation gives CASSFPQGARYGYTF.

This chain links TRBV27 with TRBJ1-2; no definite D call. V dropped 3 bases and J dropped 2 bases, with 10 bases sitting between them. From germline, CDR1 is MNHEY and CDR2 SMNVEV (reference sequence). The CDR3 has 14 amino acids. Here the CDR3 reads CASSLMGGNYGYTF. CDR3 bases: TGTGCCAGCAGTTTGATGGGAGGGAACTATGGCTACACCTTC.

The J gene is TRBJ1-5, the V gene TRBV6-5; D is unclear. This CDR3 region has 12 residues. Trimming cost V 7 bases and J 6 bases, with 10 bases left between them. Germline V gene data show CDR1 as MNHEY and CDR2 as SVGAGI. Here the CDR3 DNA reads TGTGCCAGCAACAAAGCGACTCAGCCCCAGCATTTT. Amino acid sequence: CASNKATQPQHF.

This clone has just a few counts. The V and J genes are TRBV6-5 and TRBJ2-7, with D perhaps matching TRBD1 (6 bases). The CDR3 sequence is 14 residues long. Germline V gene lookup returns CDR1 MNHEY and CDR2 SVGAGI. Trimming removed 6 bases from V and 6 bases from J, with 18 bases in between. CDR3: CASSRTVASGEQYF. For the CDR3, the DNA is TGTGCCAGCAGCAGGACAGTAGCTTCGGGCGAGCAGTACTTC.

CDR3 residues: CASSFRSVGGWITEAFF. The CDR3 nucleotides read TGTGCCAGCAGCTTTCGGAGTGTCGGGGGGTGGATCACTGAAGCTTTCTTT. This chain connects TRBV5-8 to TRBJ1-1, with D tentatively TRBD1 (5 bases). Germline V lookup: CDR1 SGHTS, CDR2 YDEGEE. The CDR3 extends over 17 amino acids. The V end lost 2 bases, the J end lost 4 bases, and 21 bases lay between the germline ends.

This chain connects TRBV7-3 to TRBJ2-1, with TRBD2 matching over 7 bases. The CDR3 sequence is 16 residues long. CDR1 and CDR2 from the germline V gene are SGHTA and FQGTGA. The trim removed 5 bases at V and 2 bases at J, leaving 9 bases unmatched. In DNA form, the CDR3 reads TGTGCCAGCAGCGTACACGAGCGGGAACCCTACAATGAGCAGTTCTTC. Its protein is CASSVHEREPYNEQFF. Together with reference TRBV7-3 and TRBJ2-1, the CDR3 gives the full variable domain: GAGVSQTPSNKVTEKGKYVELRCDPISGHTALYWYRQSLGQGPEFLIYFQGTGAADDSGLPNDRFFAVRPEGSVSTLKIQRTERGDSAVYLCASSVHEREPYNEQFFGPGTRLTVL.

This chain links TRBV28 with TRBJ1-4; D gene ambiguous. Germline V gene data show CDR1 as MDHEN and CDR2 as SYDVKM. V lost 6 bases, J lost 4 bases, and 12 bases lay in between. This CDR3 comprises 14 residues. Here the CDR3 reads CASRRAVLNEKLFF. Written as DNA, the CDR3 is TGTGCCAGCAGAAGAGCTGTCCTTAATGAAAAACTGTTTTTT.

The chain recombines TRBV29-1 with TRBJ1-1; D is unresolved. The V end lost 7 bases, the J end lost 3 bases, and 15 bases lay between the germline ends. CDR3 length: 13 amino acids. Germline loops: CDR1 SQVTM, CDR2 ANQGSEA. CDR3 loop: CSALALVDTEAFF. The CDR3 DNA follows: TGCAGCGCCCTTGCGTTAGTCGACACTGAAGCTTTCTTT. Variable domain in full (rest from reference TRBV29-1 and TRBJ1-1): SAVISQKPSRDICQRGTSLTIQCQVDSQVTMMFWYRQQPGQSLTLIATANQGSEATYESGFVIDKFPISRPNLTFSTLTVSNMSPEDSSIYLCSALALVDTEAFFGQGTRLTVV.

V and J are TRBV4-1 and TRBJ2-2; 9 nucleotides line up with TRBD2. The CDR3 is made up of 18 amino acids. With V trimmed by 1 base and J by 7 bases, 13 bases remained unmatched. CDR1 is MGHRA and CDR2 is YSYEKL in the germline V gene. The CDR3 nucleotides read TGCGCCAGCAGCCAAGGGGGTTTAGCGGGAGTGGGGGTCGGGGAGCTGTTTTTT. Its translation is CASSQGGLAGVGVGELFF.

This chain connects TRBV11-1 to TRBJ2-2; D remains unclear. Trimming shortened V by 5 bases and J by 1 base, and 17 bases separated the two germline ends. Germline-derived CDR1 and CDR2 are SGHAT and FQDESV (reference sequence). The length of the CDR3 is 17 residues. This chain's CDR3 is CASSPQAPLLNTGELFF. CDR3 coding DNA: TGTGCCAGCAGCCCTCAGGCCCCGCTTCTGAACACCGGGGAGCTGTTTTTT.

V usage is TRBV30 and J usage is TRBJ2-3; D is perhaps TRBD1 (6 bases). Trimming stripped 3 bases from V and 9 bases from J, with 13 bases between. The CDR3 totals 12 residues. Germline-derived CDR1 and CDR2 are GTSNPN and SVGIG (reference sequence). In DNA, the CDR3 is TGTGCCTGGAGGCTAAGAGGGGGAACGCAGTATTTT. Its translation is CAWRLRGGTQYF.

This clone was observed a few times. The sample holds other DNA sequences that translate to the same CDR3. The J gene is TRBJ1-1, the V gene TRBV20-1, with D possibly TRBD1 on 6 matching bases. Between the trimmed V and J ends, which lost 6 bases and 5 bases, there was a span of 7 bases. The CDR3 length is 10 residues. Per germline, CDR1 DFQATT and CDR2 SNEGSKA (reference sequence). CDR3 sequence (DNA): TGCAGTGCACAGGGTACTGAAGCTTTCTTT. It codes for CSAQGTEAFF.

There are a few counts of this clone. The chain carries TRBV5-5 and TRBJ1-6; TRBD1 might be the D (5 bases). V shed 4 bases and J shed 7 bases, with 15 bases lying between them. Germline loops: CDR1 SGHKS, CDR2 YYEKEE (reference sequence). CDR3 length: 15 amino acids. The CDR3 spells CASSPYGGLNSPLHF. The CDR3 DNA sequence: TGTGCCAGCAGCCCCTACGGGGGACTCAATTCACCCCTCCACTTT.

The genes are TRBV2 and TRBJ2-3; TRBD2 matches 9 bases. The CDR3 loop spans 14 amino acids. The V segment lost 4 bases and the J segment 1 base; nucleotides outside the gene matches: 0. The germline V gene has CDR1 SNHLY and CDR2 FYNNEI. CDR3 sequence: CASSGTSGTDTQYF. The CDR3 region has the DNA TGTGCCAGCAGTGGGACTAGCGGCACAGATACGCAGTATTTT.

The chain uses TRBV5-5 and TRBJ2-1, with 9 positions matching TRBD2. V shed 4 bases and J 6 bases; nucleotides not matched to a gene: 5. The CDR3 has 14 residues. The germline V gene encodes CDR1 SGHKS and CDR2 YYEKEE (reference sequence). CDR3 protein: CASSLAGRINEQFF. CDR3 in DNA: TGTGCCAGCAGCCTAGCGGGGAGAATCAATGAGCAGTTCTTC.

The chain is built from TRBV7-8 and TRBJ2-1, with D maybe TRBD1 (5 bases). Trimming took 7 bases from V and 8 from J, leaving 21 bases between them. The CDR3 totals 15 residues. Germline loops: CDR1 SGHVS, CDR2 FQNEAQ. The CDR3 reads CASTIPRAGHDEQFF. The CDR3 nucleotides are TGTGCCAGCACCATTCCCCGGGCAGGGCATGATGAGCAGTTCTTC. Full variable domain (remainder filled in from reference TRBV7-8 and TRBJ2-1): GAGVSQSPRYKVAKRGQDVALRCDPISGHVSLFWYQQALGQGPEFLTYFQNEAQLDKSGLPSDRFFAERPEGSVSTLKIQRTQQEDSAVYLCASTIPRAGHDEQFFGPGTRLTVL.

This clone has only one observation. This chain connects TRBV28 to TRBJ1-4; D unclear. The V gene lost 3 bases and the J gene lost 8 bases, with 13 bases spanning the gap. This CDR3 is 14 amino acids long. Per germline, CDR1 MDHEN and CDR2 SYDVKM. CDR3 sequence: CASSFGGRGEKLFF. CDR3 in DNA: TGTGCCAGCAGTTTTGGAGGCCGTGGGGAAAAACTGTTTTTT.

This clone was recorded once. This rearrangement joins TRBV5-1 to TRBJ2-3; D is perhaps TRBD2 (6 bases). The germline V gene has CDR1 SGHRS and CDR2 YFSETQ. The length of the CDR3 is 15 residues. Trimming removed 0 bases from V and 1 base from J, with 9 bases in between. CDR3 DNA sequence: TGCGCCAGCAGCTTGGCGGGAGACCGCACAGATACGCAGTATTTT. Encoded protein: CASSLAGDRTDTQYF.

This clone was recorded once. V is TRBV6-1 and J is TRBJ2-1; D unclear. V dropped 2 bases and J dropped 2 bases, with 7 bases sitting between them. Germline CDR1 is MNHNS and CDR2 is SASEGT. This CDR3 region has 14 residues. The CDR3 region is CASSERGTYNEQFF. The CDR3 DNA follows: TGTGCCAGCAGTGAACGCGGCACCTACAATGAGCAGTTCTTC.

This clone was counted a few times. This sequence joins TRBV7-2 and TRBJ2-7; 8 nucleotides align to TRBD1. V gave up 1 base and J gave up 3 bases; unmatched junction bases: 2. Germline-derived CDR1 and CDR2 are SGHTA and FQGNSA. This CDR3 is 14 amino acids long. CDR3 coding DNA: TGTGCCAGCAGCTTAGGACAGGGGAACTACGAGCAGTACTTC. Protein: CASSLGQGNYEQYF.

This rearrangement joins TRBV15 to TRBJ1-1; D unresolved. The CDR3 contains 15 residues. Trimming shortened V by 1 base and J by 3 bases, and 12 bases separated the two germline ends. Germline assignment: CDR1 LNHNV and CDR2 YYDKDF (reference sequence). CDR3 DNA sequence: TGTGCCACCAGCAGAGTAAGACCGGAGGACACTGAAGCTTTCTTT. Translating gives CATSRVRPEDTEAFF.

CDR3 sequence reads: CASSRTTGTGNNQPQHF. DNA of the CDR3: TGTGCCAGCAGTCGAACAACCGGGACAGGGAACAATCAGCCCCAGCATTTT. The chain has TRBV27 and TRBJ1-5, with 9 bases aligning to TRBD1. CDR1 is MNHEY, CDR2 SMNVEV, per germline (reference sequence). This CDR3 contains 17 residues. J lost 3 bases, V lost 5 bases, and 11 bases had no gene match.